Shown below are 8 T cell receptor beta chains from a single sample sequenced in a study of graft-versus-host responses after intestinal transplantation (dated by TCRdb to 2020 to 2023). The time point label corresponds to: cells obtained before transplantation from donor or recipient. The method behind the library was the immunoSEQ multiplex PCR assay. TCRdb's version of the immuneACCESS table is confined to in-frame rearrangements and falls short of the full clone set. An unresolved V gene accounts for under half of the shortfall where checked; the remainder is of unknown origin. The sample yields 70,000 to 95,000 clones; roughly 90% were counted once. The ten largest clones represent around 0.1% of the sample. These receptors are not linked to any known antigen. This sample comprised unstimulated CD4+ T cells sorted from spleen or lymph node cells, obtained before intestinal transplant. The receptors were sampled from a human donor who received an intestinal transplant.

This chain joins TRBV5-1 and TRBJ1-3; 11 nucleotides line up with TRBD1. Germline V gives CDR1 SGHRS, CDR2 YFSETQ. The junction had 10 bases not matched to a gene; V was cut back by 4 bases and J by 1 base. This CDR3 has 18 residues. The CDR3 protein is CASSGDPGQGASGNTIYF. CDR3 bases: TGCGCCAGCAGCGGAGACCCTGGACAGGGGGCGTCTGGAAACACCATATATTTT.

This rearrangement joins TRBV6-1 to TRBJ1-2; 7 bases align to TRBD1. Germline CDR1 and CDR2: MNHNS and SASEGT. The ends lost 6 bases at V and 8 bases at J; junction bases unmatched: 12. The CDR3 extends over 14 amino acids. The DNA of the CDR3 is TGTGCCAGCAGCAAAAGCCTGGCAGGGGGGGGCTACACCTTC. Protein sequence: CASSKSLAGGGYTF.

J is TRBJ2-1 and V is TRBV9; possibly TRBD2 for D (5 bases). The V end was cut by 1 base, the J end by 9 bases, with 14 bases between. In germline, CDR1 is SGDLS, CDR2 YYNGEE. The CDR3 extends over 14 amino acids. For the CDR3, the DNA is TGTGCCAGCAGCGTAAATAGAGGGAACGGTGAGCAGTTCTTC. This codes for CASSVNRGNGEQFF.

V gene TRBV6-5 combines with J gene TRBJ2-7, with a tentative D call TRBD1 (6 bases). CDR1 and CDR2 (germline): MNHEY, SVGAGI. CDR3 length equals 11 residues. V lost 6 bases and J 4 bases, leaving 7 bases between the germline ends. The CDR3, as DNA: TGTGCCAGCAGACAGGGTTACGAGCAGTACTTC. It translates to CASRQGYEQYF.

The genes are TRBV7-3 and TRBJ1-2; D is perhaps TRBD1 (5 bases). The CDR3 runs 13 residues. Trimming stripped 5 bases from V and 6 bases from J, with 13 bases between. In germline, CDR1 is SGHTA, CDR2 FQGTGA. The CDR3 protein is CASSEQGIDGYTF. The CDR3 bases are TGTGCCAGCAGCGAGCAGGGTATTGATGGCTACACCTTC.

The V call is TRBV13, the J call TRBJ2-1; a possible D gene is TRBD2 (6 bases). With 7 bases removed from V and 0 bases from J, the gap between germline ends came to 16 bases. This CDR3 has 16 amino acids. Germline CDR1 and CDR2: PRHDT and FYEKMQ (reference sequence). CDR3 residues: CASNVGGDFSYNEQFF. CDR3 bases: TGTGCCAGCAACGTGGGCGGGGACTTCTCCTACAATGAGCAGTTCTTC.

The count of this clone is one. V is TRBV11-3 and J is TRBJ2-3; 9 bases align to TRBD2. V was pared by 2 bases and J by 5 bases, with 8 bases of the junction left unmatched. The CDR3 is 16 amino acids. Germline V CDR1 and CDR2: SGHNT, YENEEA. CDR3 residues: CASSLSGAGGQDTQYF. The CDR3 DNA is TGTGCCAGCAGCTTATCGGGGGCGGGGGGGCAAGATACGCAGTATTTT.

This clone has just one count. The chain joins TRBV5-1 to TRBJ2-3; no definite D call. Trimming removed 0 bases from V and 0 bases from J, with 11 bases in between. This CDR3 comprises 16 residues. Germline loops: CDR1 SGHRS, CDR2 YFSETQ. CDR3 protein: CASSLALSTSTDTQYF. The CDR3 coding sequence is TGCGCCAGCAGCTTGGCCCTCTCTACTAGCACAGATACGCAGTATTTT.